The T cell receptor (beta chain) described here comes from a study of blood T cell repertoires in COVID-19. Germline CDR1 and CDR2: LNHNV and YYDKDF (reference sequence). Deletions cut 3 bases from V and 2 bases from J, with 10 bases between. The CDR3 spans 14 residues. Sequenced by immunoSEQ multiplex PCR; TCRdb stores in-frame clones only, minus some. The table records about 120,000 clones, around 90% of them present only once. The TCR was taken from a human donor in a cohort sampled during active COVID-19. The chain joins TRBV15 to TRBJ1-1; the D gene is possibly TRBD1 (6 bases). Sequenced input: peripheral blood. CDR3 nucleotides: TGTGCCACCAGCAGTTTACAGGGAAACACTGAAGCTTTCTTT. Its protein is CATSSLQGNTEAFF.